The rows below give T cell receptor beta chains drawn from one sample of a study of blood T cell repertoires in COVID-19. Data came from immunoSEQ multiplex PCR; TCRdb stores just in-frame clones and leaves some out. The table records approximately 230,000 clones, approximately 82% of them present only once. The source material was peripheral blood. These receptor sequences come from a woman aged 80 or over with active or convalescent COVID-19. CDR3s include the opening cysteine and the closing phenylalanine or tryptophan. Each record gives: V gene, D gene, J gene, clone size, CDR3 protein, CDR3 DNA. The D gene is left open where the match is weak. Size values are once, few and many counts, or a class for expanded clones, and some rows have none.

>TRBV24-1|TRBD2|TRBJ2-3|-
CATSDSGLAGGPDTQYF
TGTGCCACCAGTGATTCCGGACTAGCGGGAGGGCCCGATACGCAGTATTTT
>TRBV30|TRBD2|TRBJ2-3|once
CAWSGGLAGTTDTQYF
TGTGCCTGGAGTGGCGGACTAGCGGGGACCACAGATACGCAGTATTTT
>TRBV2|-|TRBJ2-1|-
CASKGQGPVNEQFF
TGTGCCAGCAAAGGTCAGGGTCCGGTAAATGAGCAGTTCTTC
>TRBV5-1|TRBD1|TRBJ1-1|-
CASSRQGRVTEAFF
TGCGCCAGCAGCCGACAGGGTAGGGTCACTGAAGCTTTCTTT
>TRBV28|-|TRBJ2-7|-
CASSLSGITYEQYF
TGTGCCAGCAGTTTATCGGGGATAACCTACGAGCAGTACTTC
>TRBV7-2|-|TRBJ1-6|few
CASSPQRASNSPLHF
TGTGCCAGCAGCCCCCAGCGGGCTTCAAATTCACCCCTCCACTTT
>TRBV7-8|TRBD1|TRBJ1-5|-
CASRQDRDQPQHF
TGTGCCAGCAGACAGGACAGGGATCAGCCCCAGCATTTT
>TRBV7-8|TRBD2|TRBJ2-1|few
CASSLGGLAEHNEQFF
TGTGCCAGCAGCTTAGGTGGGCTAGCGGAACACAATGAGCAGTTCTTC
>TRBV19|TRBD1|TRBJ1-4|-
CASSTPTGGSEKLFF
TGTGCCAGTAGTACCCCGACAGGGGGTAGTGAAAAACTGTTTTTT
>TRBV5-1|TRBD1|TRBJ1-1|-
CASSLAQGAPAYAEAFF
TGCGCCAGCAGCTTAGCACAGGGGGCCCCGGCGTACGCTGAAGCTTTCTTT
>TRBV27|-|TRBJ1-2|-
CASSPRGGVYGYTF
TGTGCCAGCAGTCCCAGGGGCGGTGTCTATGGCTACACCTTC
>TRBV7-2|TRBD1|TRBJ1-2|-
CASSWTGLINYGYTF
TGTGCCAGCAGCTGGACAGGGTTGATTAACTATGGCTACACCTTC
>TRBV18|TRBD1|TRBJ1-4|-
CASSTGGGEKLFF
TGTGCCAGCTCAACAGGGGGCGGCGAAAAACTGTTTTTT
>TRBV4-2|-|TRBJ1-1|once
CASSRTGQMNTEAFF
TGTGCCAGCAGCCGGACGGGACAAATGAACACTGAAGCTTTCTTT
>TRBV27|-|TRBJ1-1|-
CASSLQEPEGDTEAFF
TGTGCCAGCAGTCTCCAAGAACCTGAGGGGGACACTGAAGCTTTCTTT
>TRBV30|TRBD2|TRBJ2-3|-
CAWNRGGADTQYF
TGTGCCTGGAATCGCGGGGGGGCAGATACGCAGTATTTT
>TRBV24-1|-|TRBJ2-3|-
CATRPTGRPDTQYF
TGTGCCACCAGACCGACAGGGAGGCCAGATACGCAGTATTTT
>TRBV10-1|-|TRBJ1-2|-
CASSQGGAPDGYTF
TGCGCCAGTAGCCAAGGGGGGGCTCCTGATGGCTACACCTTC
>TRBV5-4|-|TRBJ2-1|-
CASCTPNSEQFF
TGTGCCAGCTGTACACCGAACAGTGAGCAGTTCTTC
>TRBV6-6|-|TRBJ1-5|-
CASSQRAPRGNNQPQHF
TGTGCCAGCAGTCAGCGGGCCCCACGGGGGAACAATCAGCCCCAGCATTTT
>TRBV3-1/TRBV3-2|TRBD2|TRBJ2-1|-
CASSQVRLAGYNEQFF
TGTGCCAGCAGCCAAGTCCGGCTAGCGGGGTACAATGAGCAGTTCTTC
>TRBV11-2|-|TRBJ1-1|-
CASSLGGGNTEAFF
TGTGCCAGCAGCTTAGGGGGGGGGAACACTGAAGCTTTCTTT
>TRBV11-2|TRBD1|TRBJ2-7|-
CASSLLGTGNTYEQYF
TGTGCCAGCAGCTTACTAGGGACAGGGAATACCTACGAGCAGTACTTC